Presented here are 28 T cell receptor beta chains from one specimen sequenced in a study of long-term antiretroviral therapy in people with HIV. Version v3.0 of the immunoSEQ assay was performed at survey level. Sequencing used immunoSEQ multiplex PCR; TCRdb keeps in-frame clones, though not all of them. Of about 28,000 clones listed, over 90% are singletons. The sequences come from unsorted PBMCs, collected 5.3 years after starting antiretroviral therapy. The receptors here all came from a man aged 50-60 years with HIV.

The chain recombines TRBV6-1 with TRBJ1-4, with D possibly matching TRBD1 (5 bases). This CDR3 is 15 amino acids long. V lost 2 bases and J lost 4, with 11 bases in between. Germline CDR1 reads MNHNS; CDR2 reads SASEGT. The CDR3 nucleotides are TGTGCCAGCAGTGAAAACGGGGGGAGTAATGAAAAACTGTTTTTT. Translating gives CASSENGGSNEKLFF.

The chain has TRBV29-1 and TRBJ2-4; TRBD1 agrees at 9 bases. Germline CDR1 and CDR2: SQVTM and ANQGSEA. V gave up 5 bases and J gave up 9 bases; unmatched junction bases: 8. This CDR3 is built from 13 residues. CDR3 amino acids: CSVTTGGRGIQYF. CDR3 nucleotides: TGCAGCGTTACGACAGGGGGACGGGGCATTCAGTACTTC. Full variable domain (remainder filled in from reference TRBV29-1 and TRBJ2-4): SAVISQKPSRDICQRGTSLTIQCQVDSQVTMMFWYRQQPGQSLTLIATANQGSEATYESGFVIDKFPISRPNLTFSTLTVSNMSPEDSSIYLCSVTTGGRGIQYFGAGTRLSVL.

V gene TRBV11-1 combines with J gene TRBJ1-1, with a weak D call TRBD1 (6 bases). The CDR3 contains 14 residues. Germline V CDR1 and CDR2: SGHAT, FQDESV (reference sequence). Trimming removed 2 bases from V and 7 bases from J, with 14 bases in between. CDR3 residues: CASSLLQGGSEAFF. The CDR3 coding sequence is TGTGCCAGCAGCTTATTACAGGGTGGAAGTGAAGCTTTCTTT.

The chain links TRBV28 to TRBJ2-7, with 13 bases that match TRBD2. Germline CDR1 and CDR2: MDHEN and SYDVKM. V lost 4 bases to trimming and J lost 4 bases; unmatched junction nucleotides: 4. This CDR3 is 15 amino acids long. CDR3 sequence reads: CASSSLAGGRYEQYF. Here the CDR3 DNA reads TGTGCCAGCAGTTCACTAGCGGGGGGGAGATACGAGCAGTACTTC.

The J gene is TRBJ2-2, the V gene TRBV11-3; D call uncertain. Trimming stripped 5 bases from V and 3 bases from J, with 7 bases between. Germline CDR1 and CDR2: SGHNT and YENEEA. The CDR3 contains 13 residues. In nucleotides, the CDR3 is TGTGCCAGCAGCGTTTCTCACACCGGGGAGCTGTTTTTT. Encoded protein: CASSVSHTGELFF. The full variable domain, completed using reference TRBV11-3 and TRBJ2-2, is EAGVVQSPRYKIIEKKQPVAFWCNPISGHNTLYWYLQNLGQGPELLIRYENEEAVDDSQLPKDRFSAERLKGVDSTLKIQPAELGDSAVYLCASSVSHTGELFFGEGSRLTVL.

The CDR3 loop reads CASSFQGANTGELFF. CDR3 sequence (DNA): TGCGCCAGCAGCTTTCAGGGCGCGAACACCGGGGAGCTGTTTTTT. V is TRBV5-1 and J is TRBJ2-2; a possible D gene is TRBD1 (5 bases). Trimming pared 2 bases from V and 0 bases from J, leaving 8 bases between. The CDR3 contains 15 residues. In germline, CDR1 is SGHRS, CDR2 YFSETQ.

This clone is a singleton in its sample. The chain carries TRBV4-1 and TRBJ1-2; 7 positions agree with TRBD1. This CDR3 has 15 residues. Germline V gene lookup returns CDR1 MGHRA and CDR2 YSYEKL. J was trimmed by 5 bases and V by 0 bases; bases with no gene match: 6. The CDR3 region is CASSQERAGGYGYTF. CDR3 bases: TGCGCCAGCAGCCAAGAGCGGGCAGGGGGTTATGGCTACACCTTC.

V is TRBV2 and J is TRBJ2-7; D is possibly TRBD1 (5 bases). Germline V gives CDR1 SNHLY, CDR2 FYNNEI. CDR3 length: 14 residues. Trimming removed 0 bases at V and 1 base at J, with 7 bases between. As DNA, the CDR3 is TGTGCCAGCAGTGAAGCCCACAGGTCCTACGAGCAGTACTTC. Encoded protein: CASSEAHRSYEQYF.

The chain recombines TRBV6-5 with TRBJ2-7; unclear D gene. Trimming stripped 2 bases from V and 5 bases from J, with 7 bases between. The CDR3 is 12 amino acids. Germline V gene sequence: CDR1 MNHEY, CDR2 SVGAGI. CDR3 residues: CASSYKGHEQYF. CDR3 DNA: TGTGCCAGCAGTTACAAGGGCCACGAGCAGTACTTC.

This chain uses TRBV19 with TRBJ2-3; D is uncertain. Germline V CDR1 and CDR2: LNHDA, SQIVND (reference sequence). Trimming removed 1 base at V and 4 bases at J, with 9 bases between. This CDR3 region has 14 residues. DNA for the CDR3: TGTGCCAGTAGTATAGGGGCTATGGCAGATACGCAGTATTTT. Its protein is CASSIGAMADTQYF.

This clone was counted a single time. This chain links TRBV28 with TRBJ2-7, with unresolved D. CDR3 size: 14 residues. Trimming left V 7 bases short and J 3 bases short, with 16 bases between. The germline gives CDR1 MDHEN, CDR2 SYDVKM. DNA of the CDR3: TGTGCCAGCAATAGCCGCTCCTACCTCTACGAGCAGTACTTC. Translated, it gives CASNSRSYLYEQYF. The full variable domain, its missing parts supplied by reference TRBV28 and TRBJ2-7, is DVKVTQSSRYLVKRTGEKVFLECVQDMDHENMFWYRQDPGLGLRLIYFSYDVKMKEKGDIPEGYSVSREKKERFSLILESASTNQTSMYLCASNSRSYLYEQYFGPGTRLTVT.

The rearrangement links TRBV18 to TRBJ1-2; 8 positions match TRBD1. CDR1 KGHSH and CDR2 LQKENI come from the germline V gene. V was pared by 3 bases and J by 1 base, with 4 bases of the junction left unmatched. The CDR3 sequence is 15 residues long. The CDR3 here is CASSPQGANNYGYTF. The CDR3 DNA sequence: TGTGCCAGCTCACCGCAGGGGGCCAATAACTATGGCTACACCTTC.

The V gene is TRBV7-8, the J gene TRBJ1-1; the match to TRBD1 covers 7 bases. This CDR3 contains 16 residues. Germline trimming cut 1 base from V and 2 bases from J; bases unmatched to any gene: 7. Germline V gives CDR1 SGHVS, CDR2 FQNEAQ. The CDR3 DNA follows: TGTGCCAGCAGCTTAGACGCAGGGGGTCGAAACACTGAAGCTTTCTTT. It is translated as CASSLDAGGRNTEAFF.

The gene calls are TRBV25-1 and TRBJ2-3, with 11 bases matching TRBD2. V lost 3 bases to trimming and J lost 4 bases; unmatched junction nucleotides: 9. CDR1 and CDR2 (germline): MGHDK, SYGVNS. The CDR3 is 17 residues long. The CDR3 DNA is TGTGCCAGCAGTGACCTAGCGGGGGGCCCCTCGGCAGATACGCAGTATTTT. Translation: CASSDLAGGPSADTQYF. Filled out from reference TRBV25-1 and TRBJ2-3, the complete variable domain reads EADIYQTPRYLVIGTGKKITLECSQTMGHDKMYWYQQDPGMELHLIHYSYGVNSTEKGDLSSESTVSRIRTEHFPLTLESARPSHTSQYLCASSDLAGGPSADTQYFGPGTRLTVL.

This chain joins TRBV18 and TRBJ1-2, with TRBD1 as a possible D gene (6 bases). V was clipped by 3 bases and J by 8 bases, with 16 bases between them. Germline V lookup: CDR1 KGHSH, CDR2 LQKENI. This CDR3 region has 14 residues. The CDR3: CASSPRTEGNGYTF. The CDR3 DNA reads as TGTGCCAGCTCACCCCGGACAGAGGGGAACGGCTACACCTTC.

The chain uses TRBV2 and TRBJ2-2; 9 bases align to TRBD1. The trim removed 7 bases at V and 6 bases at J, leaving 6 bases unmatched. The CDR3 runs 14 residues. Germline CDR1 and CDR2: SNHLY and FYNNEI. The CDR3 DNA sequence: TGTGCCAGCACCCGGGACAGGGAACCCGGGGAGCTGTTTTTT. Amino acids: CASTRDREPGELFF.

The V call is TRBV14, the J call TRBJ1-5; D is perhaps TRBD1 (5 bases). Trimming took 3 bases from V and 4 from J, leaving 16 bases between them. The CDR3 is 16 residues long. CDR1 is SGHDN and CDR2 is FVKESK in the germline V gene. CDR3 in amino acids: CASSQDLDGGNQPQHF. The CDR3 DNA follows: TGTGCCAGCAGCCAGGACCTAGACGGGGGGAATCAGCCCCAGCATTTT.

V usage is TRBV6-6 and J usage is TRBJ2-7; D is undetermined. Germline CDR1 reads MNHNY; CDR2 reads SVGAGI (reference sequence). Trimming removed 6 bases from V and 2 bases from J, with 8 bases in between. The CDR3 contains 12 residues. The CDR3 sequence is CASRSGPYEQYF. The CDR3 bases are TGTGCCAGCAGGTCAGGACCCTACGAGCAGTACTTC.

V gene TRBV2 combines with J gene TRBJ1-1; 8 bases are a match to TRBD1. V dropped 2 bases and J dropped 9; count of bases not matched to a gene: 8. The CDR3 has 14 residues. Germline assignment: CDR1 SNHLY and CDR2 FYNNEI. The CDR3 is CASSESSRGRQAFF. The CDR3 DNA reads TGTGCCAGCAGTGAATCAAGCAGGGGGCGCCAAGCTTTCTTT.

This clone was seen once. The rearrangement links TRBV7-2 to TRBJ1-3; TRBD1 is a possible D gene (5 bases). Germline CDR1 and CDR2: SGHTA and FQGNSA. V dropped 0 bases and J dropped 0 bases, with 9 bases sitting between them. The length of the CDR3 is 16 residues. CDR3 nucleotides: TGTGCCAGCAGCTTAGCCGGGACGGGCTCTGGAAACACCATATATTTT. Translating it yields CASSLAGTGSGNTIYF.

The chain links TRBV15 to TRBJ1-1, with D unclear. CDR3 length: 14 residues. CDR1 is LNHNV, CDR2 YYDKDF, per germline (reference sequence). The V end was cut by 2 bases, the J end by 2 bases, with 9 bases between. CDR3 amino acids: CATSRTHGNTEAFF. The CDR3 coding sequence is TGTGCCACCAGCAGAACCCACGGTAACACTGAAGCTTTCTTT.

This chain connects TRBV6-4 to TRBJ1-1; D remains unclear. Germline loops: CDR1 MRHNA, CDR2 SNTAGT. Trimming took off 3 bases at V and 1 base at J, with 6 bases between the two ends. The CDR3 has 13 residues. The CDR3 protein is CASSETANTEAFF. CDR3 coding DNA: TGTGCCAGCAGTGAGACGGCGAACACTGAAGCTTTCTTT.

This chain uses TRBV5-1 with TRBJ1-4, with 10 bases that match TRBD1. With V trimmed by 4 bases and J by 7 bases, 10 bases remained unmatched. The CDR3 runs to 16 residues. Germline V gives CDR1 SGHRS, CDR2 YFSETQ. The CDR3 protein is CASSQTGGGRGEKLFF. CDR3 sequence (DNA): TGCGCCAGCAGCCAGACAGGGGGCGGGCGAGGTGAAAAACTGTTTTTT.

This chain uses TRBV5-1 with TRBJ2-1; possible D gene TRBD1, 6 bases. The CDR3 runs to 16 residues. Germline values: CDR1 SGHRS, CDR2 YFSETQ. Trimming cost V 0 bases and J 2 bases, with 12 bases left between them. CDR3 nucleotide sequence: TGCGCCAGCAGCTTGGTCGGTCAGGGGACCTACAATGAGCAGTTCTTC. This gives the protein CASSLVGQGTYNEQFF.

V gene TRBV14 combines with J gene TRBJ2-3, with TRBD1 identical over 9 bases. This CDR3 spans 14 amino acids. CDR1 and CDR2 (germline): SGHDN, FVKESK. With V trimmed by 5 bases and J by 5 bases, 5 bases remained unmatched. CDR3: CASSTGGAGDTQYF. CDR3 bases: TGTGCCAGCAGCACAGGGGGCGCGGGAGATACGCAGTATTTT.

The chain is built from TRBV11-2 and TRBJ2-1; D is undetermined. From germline, CDR1 is SGHAT and CDR2 FQNNGV. The CDR3 is 14 residues long. Trimming shortened V by 4 bases and J by 2 bases, and 9 bases separated the two germline ends. The CDR3 loop reads CASSYPTPYNEQFF. The CDR3 DNA follows: TGTGCCAGCAGCTATCCTACCCCCTACAATGAGCAGTTCTTC.

The chain joins TRBV18 to TRBJ1-2; TRBD1 matches at 10 bases. This CDR3 spans 13 amino acids. Per the germline V gene, CDR1 is KGHSH and CDR2 is LQKENI. V gave up 5 bases and J gave up 5 bases; unmatched junction bases: 2. CDR3 region: CASSTDRGYGYTF. The DNA of the CDR3 is TGTGCCAGCTCAACGGACAGGGGGTATGGCTACACCTTC.

V is TRBV7-8 and J is TRBJ2-1; perhaps TRBD2 as D (6 bases). The CDR3 is 11 amino acids. V was shortened by 4 bases and J by 8 bases, with 6 bases between the two germline ends. Germline CDR1 reads SGHVS; CDR2 reads FQNEAQ. In DNA, the CDR3 is TGTGCCAGCAGCTCGGGGGATGAGCAGTTCTTC. It specifies CASSSGDEQFF. Using reference TRBV7-8 and TRBJ2-1 for the parts outside the CDR3, the full variable domain is GAGVSQSPRYKVAKRGQDVALRCDPISGHVSLFWYQQALGQGPEFLTYFQNEAQLDKSGLPSDRFFAERPEGSVSTLKIQRTQQEDSAVYLCASSSGDEQFFGPGTRLTVL.